One and the same sample provided the 32 T cell receptor beta chains below, sequenced in a study of blood T cell repertoires in COVID-19. Method: immunoSEQ multiplex PCR; TCRdb's copy keeps in-frame clones and lacks some. The sample records about 99,000 clones, roughly four fifths being singletons. Specimen: peripheral blood. These receptors all stem from a man older than 75 with COVID-19, enrolled during active disease.

The rearrangement links TRBV28 to TRBJ1-1, with D maybe TRBD1 (6 bases). Trimming removed 5 bases at V and 2 bases at J, with 15 bases between. There are 15 residues in the CDR3. From germline, CDR1 is MDHEN and CDR2 SYDVKM. This CDR3 reads CASSPGTTRNTEAFF. CDR3 bases: TGTGCCAGCAGTCCCGGGACAACGAGAAACACTGAAGCTTTCTTT.

This clone was picked up a small number of times. The gene calls are TRBV7-9 and TRBJ2-5; 7 nucleotides agree with TRBD2. Trimming at V came to 7 bases and at J to 5 bases, leaving 10 bases not matched to a gene. CDR1 and CDR2 (germline): SEHNR, FQNEAQ (reference sequence). CDR3 length: 14 residues. The CDR3 DNA is TGTGCCAGCAACCCAGCGGGGTCCCGGGAGACCCAGTACTTC. As protein: CASNPAGSRETQYF.

The V gene is TRBV10-2, the J gene TRBJ2-1, with TRBD1 as a possible D gene (6 bases). CDR1 and CDR2 from the germline V gene are WSHSY and SAAADI. This CDR3 comprises 15 residues. V lost 4 bases and J lost 0, with 10 bases in between. CDR3 region: CASSAGVSSYNEQFF. The CDR3 DNA reads TGCGCCAGCAGTGCAGGGGTTAGCTCCTACAATGAGCAGTTCTTC.

The chain uses TRBV30 and TRBJ2-2, with D perhaps TRBD2 (6 bases). This CDR3 comprises 13 residues. Germline loops: CDR1 GTSNPN, CDR2 SVGIG (reference sequence). Trimming removed 5 bases from V and 4 bases from J, with 11 bases in between. The CDR3 is CAWGGLITGELFF. For the CDR3, the DNA is TGTGCCTGGGGGGGACTGATCACCGGGGAGCTGTTTTTT.

This clone was picked up one time. The rearrangement links TRBV23-1 to TRBJ1-3; maybe TRBD1 (6 bases). TRBV23-1 counts as an open reading frame of uncertain function. With 2 bases removed from V and 4 bases from J, the gap between germline ends came to 12 bases. The length of the CDR3 is 15 residues. In DNA, the CDR3 is TGCGCCAGCAGTCAAAGAGGACAGCGAGGAAACACCATATATTTT. Encoded protein: CASSQRGQRGNTIYF.

V is TRBV29-1 and J is TRBJ1-3; a possible D gene is TRBD1 (5 bases). The germline CDR1 and CDR2 sequences are SQVTM and ANQGSEA. The CDR3 runs to 13 residues. The ends were cut back, 6 bases at V and 4 bases at J, with 13 bases in the middle. Here the CDR3 DNA reads TGCAGCGTCCGATATGCAGGGGGAAACACCATATATTTT. Translating gives CSVRYAGGNTIYF.

Here the CDR3 reads CASSGQGWVNTEAFF. The CDR3 DNA is TGTGCCAGTAGCGGGCAGGGTTGGGTTAACACTGAAGCTTTCTTT. The V call is TRBV19, the J call TRBJ1-1, with D maybe TRBD1 (5 bases). Germline V gene lookup returns CDR1 LNHDA and CDR2 SQIVND (reference sequence). The germline V and J ends were trimmed by 6 bases and 2 bases, with 16 bases remaining between them. The CDR3 is 15 amino acids.

Only one count was recorded for this clone. V gene TRBV11-2 combines with J gene TRBJ2-5; D gene ambiguous. Germline CDR1 SGHAT, CDR2 FQNNGV. V shed 0 bases and J shed 2 bases, with 4 bases lying between them. The CDR3 loop spans 13 amino acids. CDR3 nucleotides: TGTGCCAGCAGCTTAGATCTTCAAGAGACCCAGTACTTC. Its translation is CASSLDLQETQYF.

This sequence joins TRBV5-1 and TRBJ2-3, with TRBD1 matching over 11 bases. Germline V gene data show CDR1 as SGHRS and CDR2 as YFSETQ. This CDR3 is built from 15 residues. V gave up 6 bases and J gave up 6 bases; unmatched junction bases: 9. The CDR3 sequence is CASTPGQGAGDTQYF. CDR3 sequence (DNA): TGCGCCAGCACCCCAGGACAGGGGGCAGGGGATACGCAGTATTTT.

A few counts support this clone. The V and J genes are TRBV6-6 and TRBJ2-1; 7 bases agree with TRBD2. Per germline, CDR1 MNHNY and CDR2 SVGAGI (reference sequence). With V trimmed by 8 bases and J by 1 base, 5 bases remained unmatched. The CDR3 totals 14 residues. CDR3 loop: CASVKRGSYNEQFF. CDR3 nucleotides: TGTGCCAGCGTAAAGCGGGGTTCCTACAATGAGCAGTTCTTC.

The J gene is TRBJ2-5, the V gene TRBV19; TRBD1 is a possible D gene (6 bases). Trimming removed 7 bases from V and 2 bases from J, with 14 bases in between. CDR3 length: 14 residues. From germline, CDR1 is LNHDA and CDR2 SQIVND (reference sequence). For the CDR3, the DNA is TGTGCCAGTACGCAACCGGGACATCAAGAGACCCAGTACTTC. Translation gives CASTQPGHQETQYF.

V gene TRBV3-1 (or the pseudogene TRBV3-2) combines with J gene TRBJ2-7, with D tentatively TRBD1 (5 bases). The CDR3 is 10 residues long. Germline V gene data show CDR1 as LGHDT and CDR2 as YNNKEL (reference sequence). Between the trimmed V and J ends, which lost 6 bases and 5 bases, there was a span of 5 bases. The chain's CDR3 is CASRGDEQYF. CDR3 nucleotide sequence: TGTGCCAGCAGAGGGGACGAGCAGTACTTC.

J is TRBJ2-7 and V is TRBV27; 11 bases align to TRBD2. Germline V CDR1 and CDR2: MNHEY, SMNVEV (reference sequence). V trimming: 6 bases; J trimming: 3 bases; junction bases outside the gene matches: 1. The CDR3 is 13 amino acids. The CDR3 DNA sequence: TGTGCCAGCAGGGGACTAGCGGACTACGAGCAGTACTTC. It translates to CASRGLADYEQYF.

The genes are TRBV3-1 (or the pseudogene TRBV3-2) and TRBJ2-6, with a tentative D call TRBD2 (5 bases). Germline loops: CDR1 LGHDT, CDR2 YNNKEL (reference sequence). V was shortened by 4 bases and J by 4 bases, with 17 bases between the two germline ends. This CDR3 is 17 amino acids long. In nucleotides, the CDR3 is TGTGCCAGCAGCCCGCACCGGGGAAGTTCGGGGGCCAACGTCCTGACTTTC. This gives the protein CASSPHRGSSGANVLTF.

The V and J genes are TRBV10-3 and TRBJ1-4; 8 nucleotides line up with TRBD1. J was trimmed by 6 bases and V by 0 bases; bases with no gene match: 6. The CDR3 has 16 residues. Germline V CDR1 and CDR2: ENHRY, SYGVKD. CDR3 sequence: CAISESSQGADEKLFF. The CDR3 coding sequence is TGTGCCATCAGTGAGTCATCGCAGGGGGCTGATGAAAAACTGTTTTTT.

This clone was recorded a few times. The rearrangement links TRBV19 to TRBJ1-5, with a weak D call TRBD1 (5 bases). With 6 bases removed from V and 3 bases from J, the gap between germline ends came to 12 bases. CDR3 length: 14 amino acids. CDR1 is LNHDA, CDR2 SQIVND, per germline (reference sequence). The CDR3 bases are TGTGCCAGTAGGGCGGGACGGATCAATCAGCCCCAGCATTTT. Amino acids: CASRAGRINQPQHF.

Written as DNA, the CDR3 is TGTGCCAGTAGGACCGGGACAGGGGGCTATAGCCGCAATCAGCCCCAGCATTTT. Residues: CASRTGTGGYSRNQPQHF. The rearrangement uses TRBV19 and TRBJ1-5; 12 nucleotides align to TRBD1. The germline gives CDR1 LNHDA, CDR2 SQIVND (reference sequence). The CDR3 length is 18 residues. V shed 6 bases and J 2 bases; nucleotides not matched to a gene: 11.

The rearrangement uses TRBV12-3 or TRBV12-4 and TRBJ2-3, with a weak D call TRBD2 (5 bases). This CDR3 is 12 amino acids long. V gave up 6 bases and J gave up 6 bases, with 10 bases separating them. The CDR3 protein is CASRTNSDTQYF. CDR3 nucleotides: TGTGCCAGCAGGACTAACAGCGATACGCAGTATTTT.

V and J are TRBV18 and TRBJ2-2; the D is unclear. Germline CDR1 and CDR2: KGHSH and LQKENI. The CDR3 has 15 amino acids. V was cut by 2 bases and J by 0 bases, with 7 bases left in between. CDR3 coding DNA: TGTGCCAGCTCACCATTGCAGTCGAACACCGGGGAGCTGTTTTTT. The encoded protein is CASSPLQSNTGELFF.

The chain couples TRBV5-1 to TRBJ1-1, with D possibly being TRBD1 (5 bases). This CDR3 contains 14 residues. V was shortened by 6 bases and J by 1 base, with 13 bases between the two germline ends. CDR1 is SGHRS, CDR2 YFSETQ, per germline. CDR3 in DNA: TGCGCCAGCACCCGTGACAGACCGAACACTGAAGCTTTCTTT. Translated, it gives CASTRDRPNTEAFF.

In the case of this clone: Other nucleotide sequences in the sample specify the same CDR3. The chain carries TRBV7-2 and TRBJ1-3; 8 bases map to TRBD1. The CDR3 spans 15 residues. V lost 5 bases and J lost 3; bases outside the gene matches: 6. Germline assignment: CDR1 SGHTA and CDR2 FQGNSA. Written as DNA, the CDR3 is TGTGCCAGCAGCAGCGGACAGGGAGGTGGAAACACCATATATTTT. It translates to CASSSGQGGGNTIYF.

The gene calls are TRBV28 and TRBJ1-6; 11 bases are a match to TRBD1. The V segment lost 5 bases and the J segment 8 bases; nucleotides outside the gene matches: 8. Germline lookup yields CDR1 MDHEN and CDR2 SYDVKM. This CDR3 comprises 16 residues. DNA for the CDR3: TGTGCCAGCAGTGTCCCCGGGACAGGGGGGCATTCACCCCTCCACTTT. Translating it yields CASSVPGTGGHSPLHF. Based on the CDR3 plus reference TRBV28 and TRBJ1-6, the full variable domain is DVKVTQSSRYLVKRTGEKVFLECVQDMDHENMFWYRQDPGLGLRLIYFSYDVKMKEKGDIPEGYSVSREKKERFSLILESASTNQTSMYLCASSVPGTGGHSPLHFGNGTRLTVT.

J is TRBJ1-2 and V is TRBV10-2; D not certain. Per the germline V gene, CDR1 is WSHSY and CDR2 is SAAADI. Trimming pared 3 bases from V and 4 bases from J, leaving 9 bases between. CDR3 length equals 13 residues. CDR3 sequence: CASSEDKSYGYTF. Here the CDR3 DNA reads TGCGCCAGCAGTGAAGACAAAAGCTATGGCTACACCTTC.

The V and J genes are TRBV28 and TRBJ1-5; 7 nucleotides match TRBD1. After removal of 2 bases from V and 7 bases from J, the junction contained 8 bases not matched to a gene. Germline V gene lookup returns CDR1 MDHEN and CDR2 SYDVKM. The CDR3 sequence is 15 residues long. CDR3 DNA: TGTGCCAGCAGTTTACGACAGGGAATAGGGCAGCCCCAGCATTTT. It translates to CASSLRQGIGQPQHF.

V is TRBV9 and J is TRBJ2-7; D unclear. Trimming took off 0 bases at V and 2 bases at J, with 9 bases between the two ends. This CDR3 comprises 14 residues. Germline CDR1 is SGDLS and CDR2 is YYNGEE. The CDR3 region has the DNA TGTGCCAGCAGCGTAGAAGTCCTACCCTACGAGCAGTACTTC. It is translated as CASSVEVLPYEQYF. The full variable domain, in which reference TRBV9 and TRBJ2-7 provide the parts outside the CDR3, is DSGVTQTPKHLITATGQRVTLRCSPRSGDLSVYWYQQSLDQGLQFLIQYYNGEERAKGNILERFSAQQFPDLHSELNLSSLELGDSALYFCASSVEVLPYEQYFGPGTRLTVT.

Notes on this clone: In the same sample, other DNA sequences code for this CDR3. The chain joins TRBV7-9 to TRBJ2-2; maybe TRBD1 (6 bases). The CDR3 has 16 residues. Trimming took off 6 bases at V and 4 bases at J, with 18 bases between the two ends. Germline values: CDR1 SEHNR, CDR2 FQNEAQ (reference sequence). CDR3 in amino acids: CASRPTGLGSTGELFF. CDR3 nucleotide sequence: TGTGCCAGCAGGCCAACAGGGCTGGGGAGCACCGGGGAGCTGTTTTTT.

The chain uses TRBV3-1 (or the pseudogene TRBV3-2) and TRBJ2-3; TRBD2 matches 12 bases. Germline CDR1 is LGHDT and CDR2 is YNNKEL (reference sequence). Trimming at V came to 5 bases and at J to 4 bases, leaving 4 bases not matched to a gene. The CDR3 totals 15 residues. CDR3 DNA: TGTGCCAGCAGCTCTAGCGGGGGGGACTCAGATACGCAGTATTTT. It translates to CASSSSGGDSDTQYF.

The chain is built from TRBV28 and TRBJ1-2; TRBD1 agrees at 9 bases. In germline, CDR1 is MDHEN, CDR2 SYDVKM. The CDR3 runs to 16 residues. The J segment lost 5 bases and the V segment lost 3 bases, leaving 10 bases of the junction unmatched. The CDR3: CASSLGLEGTGYGYTF. DNA of the CDR3: TGTGCCAGCAGTTTGGGACTCGAAGGGACAGGGTATGGCTACACCTTC.

The genes are TRBV6-5 and TRBJ1-5, with D possibly matching TRBD1 (6 bases). Trimming left V 6 bases short and J 6 bases short, with 15 bases between. Per germline, CDR1 MNHEY and CDR2 SVGAGI. CDR3 length: 14 residues. The CDR3 spells CASSLHRGAQPQHF. For the CDR3, the DNA is TGTGCCAGCAGCCTCCATCGGGGGGCTCAGCCCCAGCATTTT.

This clone was recorded a few times. CDR3 sequence (DNA): TGTGCCAGCAGTTTATCAGGGGTTATCTACACCTTC. This sequence encodes CASSLSGVIYTF. The chain recombines TRBV27 with TRBJ1-2, with D tentatively TRBD1 (5 bases). CDR1 is MNHEY and CDR2 is SMNVEV in the germline V gene (reference sequence). CDR3 size: 12 residues. V shed 0 bases and J shed 10 bases, with 9 bases lying between them.

The rearrangement links TRBV19 to TRBJ2-5, with 12 bases identical to TRBD2. V was clipped by 6 bases and J by 2 bases; unmatched bases: 13. Per the germline V gene, CDR1 is LNHDA and CDR2 is SQIVND (reference sequence). This CDR3 is 18 amino acids long. In DNA form, the CDR3 reads TGTGCCAGTAGGGCTAGCGGGAGGGCAATGTTGGGTCAAGAGACCCAGTACTTC. Translating gives CASRASGRAMLGQETQYF.

This chain links TRBV3-1 (or the pseudogene TRBV3-2) with TRBJ1-3; D remains ambiguous. Trimming left V 1 base short and J 6 bases short, with 4 bases between. CDR3 length: 12 residues. Germline-derived CDR1 and CDR2 are LGHDT and YNNKEL (reference sequence). In nucleotides, the CDR3 is TGTGCCAGCAGCCAAGTCATAAACACCATATATTTT. Amino acids: CASSQVINTIYF.